This TCR beta chain was profiled in a study of T cells in Graves' hyperthyroidism and ophthalmopathy. Notes on the study in general: Ophthalmopathy was model-predicted a median about 6.7 months pre-onset.

As regards this clonotype: Its antigen is still unknown.

Per the germline V gene, CDR1 is ENHRY and CDR2 is SYGVKD. This CDR3 comprises 14 residues. J gave up 4 bases and V 11 bases, and 6 bases lay outside the gene matches. TCR beta CDR3 regions were amplified from RNA. A first-round RT-PCR of the TCR CDR3 used the HTBI primer set. One entry per CDR3 protein results from TCRdb running MiXCR on the multiplex PCR reads. The repertoire has roughly 580,000 distinct CDR3 sequences, around 42% of them found once; the top ten carry 8.2%. V usage is TRBV10-3 and J usage is TRBJ1-6, with 9 bases that match TRBD1. This TCR derives from a woman between 18 and 30 years old with Graves' hyperthyroidism. The material sequenced was peripheral blood or thyroid tissue (not recorded which). CDR3: CAQHGTGYNSPLHF. The CDR3 bases are TGTGCCCAACACGGGACAGGGTATAATTCACCCCTCCACTTT.